This T cell receptor (beta chain) was found in a study of blood T cells in healthy people across ages. Next came a second PCR, run for about 7 to 12 cycles, which used a sample-barcoded 5' primer along with a J-beta primer mix. MiXCR, applied by TCRdb to the 5' RACE reads, yields one record per CDR3 protein. Seen here are 1.4 million to 1.5 million distinct CDR3 sequences, approximately 40% observed once, and the top ten hold 7% to 9%. The length of the CDR3 is 16 residues. The V gene's germline CDR1 is SGHAT and CDR2 FQNNGV. V shed 5 bases, J shed 9 bases, and the junction held 14 bases outside the gene matches. This clonotype was recorded a few times.

The clonotype was recovered from a young woman in good health. Sequencing used blood. This chain joins TRBV11-2 and TRBJ1-5; 9 bases align to TRBD1. The CDR3 DNA is TGTGCCAGCAGCCCCGGGACAGGGAGGTACCGCTCGCCCCAGCATTTT. Translated: CASSPGTGRYRSPQHF. Full variable domain (rest looked up from reference TRBV11-2 and TRBJ1-5): EAGVAQSPRYKIIEKRQSVAFWCNPISGHATLYWYQQILGQGPKLLIQFQNNGVVDDSQLPKDRFSAERLKGVDSTLKIQPAKLEDSAVYLCASSPGTGRYRSPQHFGDGTRLSIL.